This TCR beta chain appears in the sequencing data of a study of neurological immune-mediated disorders. Study in general: The study included some 35 multiple sclerosis patients, approximately 30 relapsing-remitting and 3 secondary progressive.

This clonotype was picked up many times. The yield of each sequencing run was over 180 million TCR-beta sequences from 15-18 subjects. MiXCR was run by TCRdb on the 5' RACE reads, yielding one entry per CDR3 protein. The sample carries around 52,000 distinct CDR3 sequences, about 5.8% recorded once. Roughly 1 million sorted CD4+ or CD8+ T cells made each library. The germline gives CDR1 MNHNS, CDR2 SASEGT. The CDR3 length is 15 residues. V gave up 5 bases and J gave up 4 bases; unmatched junction bases: 9. The source material was CD4+ T cells from blood. The chain has TRBV6-1 and TRBJ1-2; TRBD1 agrees at 8 bases. The TCR was taken from a woman aged 18-29 years with multiple sclerosis. Written as DNA, the CDR3 is TGTGCCAGCAGTAGAGACAGGGGAAGTGTCTATGGCTACACCTTC. Translation gives CASSRDRGSVYGYTF.